These 29 T cell receptor beta chains were all obtained from the same sample, sequenced in a study of cytomegalovirus exposure and HLA in healthy donors. Vbeta (60) and Jbeta (13) primers were used in the PCR. The repertoire was sequenced with immunoSEQ multiplex PCR; TCRdb's copy has only in-frame clones and lacks some. The sample lists some 90,000 clones, approximately 76% seen once, with 5% to 5.5% in the top ten. Material for sequencing was PBMCs. These receptor sequences come from a man aged 25-45 years in good health and CMV-seropositive.

This chain links TRBV7-2 with TRBJ2-7; D possibly corresponds to TRBD2 (6 bases). Germline V gives CDR1 SGHTA, CDR2 FQGNSA. The CDR3 loop spans 12 amino acids. V was cut by 9 bases and J by 2 bases, with 11 bases left in between. The CDR3 loop is CASREAPYEQYF. CDR3 DNA: TGTGCCAGTAGGGAGGCCCCCTACGAGCAGTACTTC.

The chain joins TRBV18 to TRBJ1-2; 8 bases line up with TRBD1. The ends lost 2 bases at V and 0 bases at J; junction bases unmatched: 17. The germline gives CDR1 KGHSH, CDR2 LQKENI. The CDR3 consists of 20 residues. CDR3 coding DNA: TGTGCCAGCTCACCAATAACTATTTTGGGACAGGACCTGACTAACTATGGCTACACCTTC. Translated: CASSPITILGQDLTNYGYTF.

The chain carries TRBV29-1 and TRBJ1-1, with 9 bases identical to TRBD1. V was clipped by 5 bases and J by 2 bases; unmatched bases: 9. The CDR3 runs to 15 residues. Germline V lookup: CDR1 SQVTM, CDR2 ANQGSEA. CDR3 DNA sequence: TGCAGCGTTAAGGACAGGGGCCAAGACAACACTGAAGCTTTCTTT. It is translated as CSVKDRGQDNTEAFF. The full variable domain, in which reference TRBV29-1 and TRBJ1-1 provide the parts outside the CDR3, is SAVISQKPSRDICQRGTSLTIQCQVDSQVTMMFWYRQQPGQSLTLIATANQGSEATYESGFVIDKFPISRPNLTFSTLTVSNMSPEDSSIYLCSVKDRGQDNTEAFFGQGTRLTVV.

The chain is built from TRBV9 and TRBJ1-3, with TRBD1 identical over 8 bases. V lost 0 bases, J lost 2 bases, and 4 bases stayed unmatched. The V gene's germline CDR1 is SGDLS and CDR2 YYNGEE. CDR3 size: 16 residues. DNA of the CDR3: TGTGCCAGCAGCGTAGAAGAGGACAGGGCTGGAAACACCATATATTTT. This gives the protein CASSVEEDRAGNTIYF.

The V and J genes are TRBV10-3 and TRBJ2-1; 10 bases fit TRBD2. The CDR3 covers 16 residues. Germline V lookup: CDR1 ENHRY, CDR2 SYGVKD. V shed 8 bases and J 7 bases; nucleotides not matched to a gene: 14. The CDR3 loop is CAIQGSGRAGWNEQFF. The CDR3 nucleotides read TGTGCCATCCAAGGGAGCGGGAGGGCCGGTTGGAATGAGCAGTTCTTC.

The rearrangement uses TRBV28 and TRBJ2-7; D unclear. The ends were cut back, 6 bases at V and 0 bases at J, with 9 bases in the middle. The germline gives CDR1 MDHEN, CDR2 SYDVKM. This CDR3 comprises 13 residues. The CDR3 sequence: CASRTGFSYEQYF. Here the CDR3 DNA reads TGTGCCAGCAGGACCGGGTTCTCCTACGAGCAGTACTTC.

In its sample, this clone was seen once. V is TRBV5-1 and J is TRBJ2-3; tentatively, D is TRBD2 (5 bases). The V end lost 0 bases, the J end lost 3 bases, and 11 bases lay between the germline ends. CDR3 size: 15 residues. Per the germline V gene, CDR1 is SGHRS and CDR2 is YFSETQ. In DNA, the CDR3 is TGCGCCAGCAGCTTGGCGGGAAGTGGAACAGATACGCAGTATTTT. Translation: CASSLAGSGTDTQYF.

The chain joins TRBV6-5 to TRBJ1-5; possibly TRBD1 for D (5 bases). Trimming took off 4 bases at V and 4 bases at J, with 11 bases between the two ends. CDR1 is MNHEY, CDR2 SVGAGI, per germline. The CDR3 covers 14 residues. CDR3 in amino acids: CASSSGHQNQPQHF. The CDR3 nucleotides read TGTGCCAGCAGTTCCGGACATCAGAATCAGCCCCAGCATTTT.

V usage is TRBV7-9 and J usage is TRBJ1-2; 10 bases fit TRBD1. Germline CDR1 is SEHNR and CDR2 is FQNEAQ (reference sequence). V was clipped by 1 base and J by 7 bases; unmatched bases: 6. The CDR3 runs to 15 residues. CDR3 nucleotide sequence: TGTGCCAGCAGCTTAGGAGACAGGGGGCAGTTTGGCTACACCTTC. Protein: CASSLGDRGQFGYTF.

The chain combines TRBV4-2 with TRBJ1-2; possible D gene TRBD1, 6 bases. The germline CDR1 and CDR2 sequences are LGHNA and YNFKEQ. Trimming removed 1 base from V and 4 bases from J, with 10 bases in between. The CDR3 consists of 14 residues. This CDR3 reads CASSQVGHAYGYTF. As DNA, the CDR3 is TGTGCCAGCAGCCAAGTGGGACACGCCTATGGCTACACCTTC.

The chain couples TRBV5-4 to TRBJ2-5; 9 nucleotides match TRBD1. Germline V lookup: CDR1 SGHNT, CDR2 YYREEE (reference sequence). Trimming removed 0 bases from V and 3 bases from J; junction bases left unmatched: 0. CDR3 size: 14 residues. The CDR3 spells CASSLGDREETQYF. In DNA, the CDR3 is TGTGCCAGCAGCTTGGGGGACAGGGAAGAGACCCAGTACTTC.

The rearrangement links TRBV11-2 to TRBJ1-4; D remains unclear. The V gene's germline CDR1 is SGHAT and CDR2 FQNNGV. V lost 5 bases to trimming and J lost 8 bases, with 18 bases between them. The CDR3 consists of 15 residues. As DNA, the CDR3 is TGTGCCAGCAGCCCAGGATGGGCTACCAGGGAAAAACTGTTTTTT. It codes for CASSPGWATREKLFF.

The chain joins TRBV29-1 to TRBJ2-7; possibly TRBD1 for D (6 bases). From germline, CDR1 is SQVTM and CDR2 ANQGSEA. The CDR3 runs to 12 residues. Deletions cut 2 bases from V and 6 bases from J, with 11 bases between. The CDR3 sequence is CSVENRVGEQYF. The CDR3 DNA follows: TGCAGCGTTGAAAACAGGGTCGGCGAGCAGTACTTC.

This clone was observed a single time. The chain is built from TRBV11-2 and TRBJ1-2; D ambiguous. The CDR3 has 15 amino acids. V gave up 0 bases and J gave up 8 bases, with 16 bases separating them. CDR1 and CDR2 from the germline V gene are SGHAT and FQNNGV. CDR3 nucleotides: TGTGCCAGCAGCTTAGACAGGAACGTGGCTTACGGCTACACCTTC. Translating it yields CASSLDRNVAYGYTF.

The chain has TRBV7-9 and TRBJ2-1; tentatively, D is TRBD2 (6 bases). Germline assignment: CDR1 SEHNR and CDR2 FQNEAQ (reference sequence). V was shortened by 5 bases and J by 8 bases, with 25 bases between the two germline ends. The CDR3 runs 17 residues. The CDR3 DNA is TGTGCCAGCAGCCCGGACTACGGGCGGGCCCTTTTCGATGAGCAGTTCTTC. Its protein product is CASSPDYGRALFDEQFF. Using reference TRBV7-9 and TRBJ2-1 for the parts outside the CDR3, the full variable domain is DTGVSQNPRHKITKRGQNVTFRCDPISEHNRLYWYRQTLGQGPEFLTYFQNEAQLEKSRLLSDRFSAERPKGSFSTLEIQRTEQGDSAMYLCASSPDYGRALFDEQFFGPGTRLTVL.

This clone has more than one count but fewer than ten. The chain joins TRBV18 to TRBJ2-7, with unresolved D. Germline CDR1 reads KGHSH; CDR2 reads LQKENI. The V end was cut by 0 bases, the J end by 4 bases, with 7 bases between. The CDR3 covers 13 residues. In nucleotides, the CDR3 is TGTGCCAGCTCACCACCTGGCCTTTACGAGCAGTACTTC. Amino acid sequence: CASSPPGLYEQYF.

The chain carries TRBV29-1 and TRBJ1-1; no definite D call. Trimming stripped 1 base from V and 5 bases from J, with 5 bases between. Germline loops: CDR1 SQVTM, CDR2 ANQGSEA. The CDR3 extends over 11 amino acids. This CDR3 is CSVEADTEAFF. CDR3 bases: TGCAGCGTTGAAGCAGATACTGAAGCTTTCTTT.

The rearrangement joins TRBV10-2 to TRBJ2-1; 12 bases map to TRBD2. V lost 6 bases, J lost 0 bases, and 3 bases stayed unmatched. CDR3 length: 16 amino acids. Looked up from germline, CDR1 is WSHSY and CDR2 is SAAADI. The CDR3 here is CASRETSGSSYNEQFF. CDR3 nucleotides: TGCGCCAGCAGGGAGACTAGCGGGAGCTCCTACAATGAGCAGTTCTTC.

V usage is TRBV6-1 and J usage is TRBJ2-3, with 7 bases aligning to TRBD1. The CDR3 spans 16 residues. Germline assignment: CDR1 MNHNS and CDR2 SASEGT. V was pared by 4 bases and J by 1 base, with 8 bases of the junction left unmatched. The CDR3 reads CASSGLPGQRTDTQYF. Written as DNA, the CDR3 is TGTGCCAGCAGTGGTCTGCCGGGACAGCGCACAGATACGCAGTATTTT.

J is TRBJ1-5 and V is TRBV27; TRBD1 agrees at 7 bases. The CDR3 consists of 15 residues. The J segment lost 5 bases and the V segment lost 8 bases, leaving 12 bases of the junction unmatched. Looked up from germline, CDR1 is MNHEY and CDR2 is SMNVEV (reference sequence). CDR3 sequence: CASQQTGLLHQPQHF. DNA for the CDR3: TGTGCCAGCCAACAGACAGGGTTACTGCATCAGCCCCAGCATTTT.

J is TRBJ2-3 and V is TRBV6-1; D might be TRBD1 (5 bases). Looked up from germline, CDR1 is MNHNS and CDR2 is SASEGT. The CDR3 consists of 15 residues. V was trimmed by 1 base and J by 1 base, leaving 9 bases between them. The CDR3 is CASSEEGMGTDTQYF. The DNA of the CDR3 is TGTGCCAGCAGTGAAGAGGGGATGGGCACAGATACGCAGTATTTT.

The chain combines TRBV12-5 with TRBJ2-1, with 10 bases fitting TRBD1. CDR1 and CDR2 (germline): LGHNT, FRNRAP. The CDR3 extends over 14 amino acids. With 5 bases clipped from V and 10 bases from J, the junction kept 8 bases outside the gene matches. The CDR3 DNA reads TGTGCTAGTGGTCCGGGACAGGGGTTCTTGGAGCAGTTCTTC. This gives the protein CASGPGQGFLEQFF.

The chain couples TRBV30 to TRBJ2-7; D possibly corresponds to TRBD2 (5 bases). Germline lookup yields CDR1 GTSNPN and CDR2 SVGIG (reference sequence). CDR3 length: 13 amino acids. Trimming removed 2 bases at V and 6 bases at J, with 14 bases between. The CDR3 sequence: CAWSSGRESEQYF. CDR3 bases: TGTGCCTGGAGTTCTGGACGGGAATCCGAGCAGTACTTC. The whole variable domain, filled in from reference TRBV30 and TRBJ2-7, reads SQTIHQWPATLVQPVGSPLSLECTVEGTSNPNLYWYRQAAGRGLQLLFYSVGIGQISSEVPQNLSASRPQDRQFILSSKKLLLSDSGFYLCAWSSGRESEQYFGPGTRLTVT.

This clone is a singleton in its sample. The junction shows a germline mismatch at one end, possibly a read error. The chain recombines TRBV7-9 with TRBJ2-5; the match to TRBD1 covers 7 bases. Germline V gene sequence: CDR1 SEHNR, CDR2 FQNEAQ (reference sequence). CDR3 size: 13 residues. This CDR3 reads CASRDRDEEIQYF. CDR3 bases: TGTGCCAGCCGCGACAGGGACGAAGAGATCCAGTACTTC.

The gene calls are TRBV6-6 and TRBJ2-2, with TRBD1 matching over 12 bases. J lost 6 bases, V lost 5 bases, and 7 bases had no gene match. The CDR3 spans 16 residues. Germline V gives CDR1 MNHNY, CDR2 SVGAGI (reference sequence). CDR3 protein: CASSTMGQGASGELFF. The CDR3 DNA reads as TGTGCCAGCAGTACGATGGGACAGGGGGCGTCCGGGGAGCTGTTTTTT.

This clone was picked up a small number of times. The chain uses TRBV27 and TRBJ2-3; TRBD2 might be the D (5 bases). CDR1 and CDR2 from the germline V gene are MNHEY and SMNVEV (reference sequence). This CDR3 comprises 14 residues. The ends were cut back, 4 bases at V and 4 bases at J, with 12 bases in the middle. DNA for the CDR3: TGTGCCAGCAGTTCACGGGGTCCCCCAGATACGCAGTATTTT. It yields the protein CASSSRGPPDTQYF.

The chain has TRBV29-1 and TRBJ2-4; a weak D match, TRBD1 (7 bases). The CDR3 extends over 16 amino acids. Trimming removed 6 bases at V and 7 bases at J, with 25 bases between. The germline gives CDR1 SQVTM, CDR2 ANQGSEA. The CDR3 DNA reads TGCAGCGTCGCCCCCGGGGCGGCTGGAGGGGGCAACATTCAGTACTTC. Translating gives CSVAPGAAGGGNIQYF.

The chain couples TRBV7-2 to TRBJ2-7; 9 bases are shared with TRBD2. Per germline, CDR1 SGHTA and CDR2 FQGNSA. The CDR3 runs to 13 residues. V was pared by 5 bases and J by 7 bases, with 6 bases of the junction left unmatched. CDR3 protein: CASSAIAGEEQYF. The CDR3 DNA sequence: TGTGCCAGCAGCGCTATAGCGGGGGAGGAGCAGTACTTC.

The chain carries TRBV7-6 and TRBJ2-1; 8 bases are shared with TRBD1. The CDR3 has 12 residues. Per the germline V gene, CDR1 is SGHVS and CDR2 is FNYEAQ. V was pared by 5 bases and J by 12 bases, with 6 bases of the junction left unmatched. CDR3 DNA sequence: TGTGCCAGCAGCACCGCCGGGACAGGGCAGTTCTTC. This sequence encodes CASSTAGTGQFF.